This TCR beta chain derives from a study of glioma-infiltrating T cells after dendritic cell vaccination. Study-wide background: Treatment, given 2003 to 2012, was autologous tumor lysate-pulsed dendritic cell vaccination.

In its sample, this clone was seen a few times. Time point: after dendritic cell vaccination, including at tumor progression/relapse. The data were produced by immunoSEQ multiplex PCR, yet TCRdb's version contains in-frame clones alone and is incomplete. The table has about 46,000 clones, 89% seen once. The clonotype originates from a human donor with glioblastoma. The sequencing here drew on blood, taken after dendritic cell vaccination.

In DNA form, the CDR3 reads TGTGCCATCAAAGGGGACACTGAAGCTTTCTTT. Protein: CAIKGDTEAFF. The chain couples TRBV10-3 to TRBJ1-1; tentative D call: TRBD1 (5 bases). This CDR3 comprises 11 residues. Trimming pared 7 bases from V and 3 bases from J, leaving 6 bases between. Germline V gene lookup returns CDR1 ENHRY and CDR2 SYGVKD.